This paragraph covers one TCR beta chain sequence. Its antigen remains unidentified. This entry comes from a study of blood T cells in healthy people across ages. Overall study: About one barcoded TCR beta cDNA was captured per two T cells.

Study outcomes and limitations: Unsorted PBMC input precluded a conclusive naive versus antigen-experienced comparison. Donor CMV status was unknown, possibly confounding expanded clonotype changes.

For the second PCR, which ran for roughly 6 to 12 cycles, a sample-barcoded 5' primer and a J-beta primer mix were used. TCRdb re-called the 5' RACE reads with MiXCR, one entry per CDR3 protein. The repertoire holds 1,300,000 or so distinct CDR3 sequences, with approximately 59% as singletons. This clonotype was obtained from a man aged 18 to 29 in good health. The sample taken for sequencing was blood.

The CDR3 sequence: CATGPVSGETQYF. CDR3 nucleotide sequence: TGTGCCACCGGACCTGTGTCGGGAGAGACCCAGTACTTC. This chain connects TRBV2 to TRBJ2-5; no firm D call. V was clipped by 10 bases and J by 4 bases, with 16 bases between them. The CDR3 has 13 amino acids. Per germline, CDR1 SNHLY and CDR2 FYNNEI.